Below are 3 T cell receptor beta chains sequenced from a single sample in a study of graft-versus-host responses after intestinal transplantation. Assay used: immunoSEQ multiplex PCR; TCRdb lists only in-frame clones, some missing. The table has about 25,000 clones, approximately 40% seen once; the top ten hold more than 0.55%. The sample here was alloreactive CD4+ T cells from a mixed lymphocyte reaction culture, taken before intestinal transplant. Specified subset: CFSE-low proliferating T cells sorted from roughly six-day pre-transplant mixed lymphocyte reaction (GvH or HvG direction). The source is a human patient who received an intestinal transplant.

This clone was detected a few times. The chain combines TRBV19 with TRBJ1-6, with TRBD1 identical over 7 bases. Germline V gene sequence: CDR1 LNHDA, CDR2 SQIVND (reference sequence). Germline trimming cut 3 bases from V and 2 bases from J; bases unmatched to any gene: 1. The CDR3 spans 15 residues. This CDR3 is CASSITGAYNSPLHF. The CDR3, as DNA: TGTGCCAGTAGTATCACAGGGGCCTATAATTCACCCCTCCACTTT.

This clone was observed a few times. The rearrangement uses TRBV19 and TRBJ2-3; the match to TRBD2 covers 10 bases. V was pared by 9 bases and J by 2 bases, with 11 bases of the junction left unmatched. The CDR3 spans 16 residues. The germline gives CDR1 LNHDA, CDR2 SQIVND (reference sequence). The CDR3 is CASRTLAGGHTDTQYF. The CDR3 DNA follows: TGTGCCAGCAGGACCTTAGCGGGAGGTCACACAGATACGCAGTATTTT.

This clone was counted only a few times. Other DNA sequences in this sample translate to the same CDR3. This chain connects TRBV5-1 to TRBJ1-4; 8 bases are shared with TRBD1. The J segment lost 3 bases and the V segment lost 2 bases, leaving 3 bases of the junction unmatched. CDR1 is SGHRS and CDR2 is YFSETQ in the germline V gene. This CDR3 comprises 15 residues. In DNA, the CDR3 is TGCGCCAGCAGCTTACCACAGGGGGCTAATGAAAAACTGTTTTTT. This encodes CASSLPQGANEKLFF.